The 30 T cell receptor beta chains below all came from one sample that was sequenced in a study of T-cell reconstitution after alpha-beta-depleted transplantation in children. Unique molecular identifiers were incorporated when the TCRbeta library was constructed. Each CDR3 protein gets one entry after TCRdb re-called the PCR reads with MiXCR. The sample includes about 440,000 distinct CDR3 sequences, roughly 43% seen only once; the top ten take approximately 25%. The starting material was PBMCs, obtained before TCRalphabeta/CD19-depleted stem cell transplant. The receptors stem from a girl aged 2 to 9 with aplastic anemia, due to receive a stem cell transplant.

The V call is TRBV28, the J call TRBJ2-5, with TRBD1 matching 9 bases. The trim removed 6 bases at V and 4 bases at J, leaving 9 bases unmatched. The germline CDR1 and CDR2 sequences are MDHEN and SYDVKM. This CDR3 contains 15 residues. CDR3 coding DNA: TGTGCCAGCAGCCATGGGACAGGGAGTCGAGAGACCCAGTACTTC. It encodes CASSHGTGSRETQYF.

In its sample, this clonotype was seen a few times. J is TRBJ1-5 and V is TRBV7-9; TRBD1 matches at 11 bases. The CDR3 is 15 residues long. Germline V gives CDR1 SEHNR, CDR2 FQNEAQ (reference sequence). V gave up 5 bases and J gave up 6 bases; unmatched junction bases: 6. Written as DNA, the CDR3 is TGTGCCAGCAGCCGAATGGACAGGGGGCCTCAGCCCCAGCATTTT. Translated, it gives CASSRMDRGPQPQHF.

Ten or more counts support this clonotype. CDR3 residues: CASSLISRQETQYF. CDR3 coding DNA: TGCGCCAGCAGCTTGATTTCCCGACAAGAGACCCAGTACTTC. The gene calls are TRBV5-1 and TRBJ2-5; D unclear. V lost 1 base and J 2 bases, leaving 9 bases between the germline ends. The CDR3 totals 14 residues. CDR1 and CDR2 from the germline V gene are SGHRS and YFSETQ.

The chain links TRBV20-1 to TRBJ2-5, with D tentatively TRBD1 or TRBD2 (5 bases each). The V end was cut by 7 bases, the J end by 7 bases, with 19 bases between. The CDR3 is 13 amino acids. CDR1 DFQATT and CDR2 SNEGSKA come from the germline V gene (reference sequence). For the CDR3, the DNA is TGCAGTGTAACAACTGGTCCCGGGGCGACCCAGTACTTC. The encoded protein is CSVTTGPGATQYF.

The chain couples TRBV10-3 to TRBJ2-1, with 9 bases identical to TRBD2. The CDR3 is 15 amino acids. Germline V lookup: CDR1 ENHRY, CDR2 SYGVKD. V trimming: 0 bases; J trimming: 8 bases; junction bases outside the gene matches: 5. CDR3 in amino acids: CAISESIAGVHEQFF. For the CDR3, the DNA is TGTGCCATCAGTGAGTCGATAGCGGGAGTTCATGAGCAGTTCTTC.

This rearrangement joins TRBV6-4 to TRBJ2-1; TRBD2 matches at 9 bases. The V and J ends lost 2 bases and 7 bases, in that order; junction bases with no gene match: 3. The V gene's germline CDR1 is MRHNA and CDR2 SNTAGT. The CDR3 totals 14 residues. The CDR3 is CASSDRGGDNEQFF. The CDR3 region has the DNA TGTGCCAGCAGTGACCGCGGGGGGGATAATGAGCAGTTCTTC.

This chain uses TRBV13 with TRBJ1-6, with 10 bases identical to TRBD1. After removal of 7 bases from V and 9 bases from J, the junction contained 9 bases not matched to a gene. Germline CDR1 PRHDT, CDR2 FYEKMQ (reference sequence). The CDR3 spans 15 residues. The CDR3 DNA sequence: TGTGCCAGCACCCGGGGGGACAGGGGTCGTTCACCCCTCCACTTT. Translated: CASTRGDRGRSPLHF.

This clonotype was detected only a few times. Here the CDR3 reads CATSDWTGIGANVLTF. The CDR3 coding sequence is TGTGCCACCAGTGACTGGACAGGGATTGGCGCCAACGTCCTGACTTTC. This chain connects TRBV24-1 to TRBJ2-6, with 8 bases aligning to TRBD1. Germline CDR1 reads KGHDR; CDR2 reads SFDVKD. This CDR3 spans 16 amino acids. The V gene end was trimmed by 4 bases and the J gene end by 7 bases; junction bases not matched to a gene: 8.

This clonotype was counted ten times or more. The genes are TRBV11-2 and TRBJ2-3, with TRBD2 as a possible D gene (5 bases). Trimming stripped 3 bases from V and 0 bases from J, with 10 bases between. CDR1 is SGHAT and CDR2 is FQNNGV in the germline V gene. This CDR3 has 15 residues. This CDR3 is CASSFLAASTDTQYF. CDR3 nucleotide sequence: TGTGCCAGCAGCTTCCTAGCAGCTAGCACAGATACGCAGTATTTT. The full variable domain, completed using reference TRBV11-2 and TRBJ2-3, is EAGVAQSPRYKIIEKRQSVAFWCNPISGHATLYWYQQILGQGPKLLIQFQNNGVVDDSQLPKDRFSAERLKGVDSTLKIQPAKLEDSAVYLCASSFLAASTDTQYFGPGTRLTVL.

This clonotype turned up a few times. The rearrangement uses TRBV7-9 and TRBJ2-1, with 8 bases matching TRBD1. J gave up 2 bases and V 5 bases, and 5 bases lay outside the gene matches. CDR3 length: 15 amino acids. Germline V gene data show CDR1 as SEHNR and CDR2 as FQNEAQ (reference sequence). This chain's CDR3 is CASSRGTGPYNEQFF. The CDR3 DNA is TGTGCCAGCAGCCGAGGGACAGGTCCCTACAATGAGCAGTTCTTC.

The chain recombines TRBV4-1 with TRBJ2-7, with D hard to call. CDR3 length: 16 residues. V lost 0 bases and J 0 bases, leaving 12 bases between the germline ends. Germline-derived CDR1 and CDR2 are MGHRA and YSYEKL. CDR3 coding DNA: TGCGCCAGCAGCCAAGAAGGTGGCATCAGCTCCTACGAGCAGTACTTC. The encoded protein is CASSQEGGISSYEQYF.

This clonotype was recorded many times. This sequence joins TRBV2 and TRBJ2-5, with D possibly being TRBD1 (8 bases). The CDR3 totals 14 residues. CDR1 is SNHLY and CDR2 is FYNNEI in the germline V gene. Trimming removed 7 bases at V and 4 bases at J, with 16 bases between. CDR3 residues: CASTGQGGSETQYF. The CDR3 nucleotides are TGTGCCAGCACCGGACAGGGAGGGTCAGAGACCCAGTACTTC.

V gene TRBV29-1 combines with J gene TRBJ2-1, with 11 nucleotides matching TRBD2. Trimming took 1 base from V and 5 from J; bases not matched to a gene: 4. Looked up from germline, CDR1 is SQVTM and CDR2 is ANQGSEA. The CDR3 extends over 15 amino acids. The CDR3 loop is CSVEGVSGGDNEQFF. For the CDR3, the DNA is TGCAGCGTTGAAGGGGTTAGCGGGGGGGACAATGAGCAGTTCTTC.

V and J are TRBV6-2 or TRBV6-3 and TRBJ2-7, with TRBD2 matching 10 bases. In germline, CDR1 is MNHEY, CDR2 SVGEGT. The CDR3 loop spans 12 amino acids. CDR3 in amino acids: CATSGSPYEQYF. The DNA for the CDR3 is TGTGCGACTAGCGGGTCGCCCTACGAGCAGTACTTC.

This clonotype was recorded once. The CDR3: CASSLQEGQGVHEQYF. CDR3 in DNA: TGTGCCAGCAGCTTGCAAGAGGGACAGGGGGTCCACGAGCAGTACTTC. V gene TRBV5-6 combines with J gene TRBJ2-7, with 11 bases that match TRBD1. V dropped 1 base and J dropped 5; count of bases not matched to a gene: 8. The CDR3 runs to 16 residues. Germline-derived CDR1 and CDR2 are SGHDT and YYEEEE.

Ten or more counts support this clonotype. The CDR3 is CASRDNSYEQYF. CDR3 DNA sequence: TGTGCCAGCAGGGACAACTCCTACGAGCAGTACTTC. The chain joins TRBV27 to TRBJ2-7; D may be TRBD1 (5 bases). Trimming stripped 6 bases from V and 0 bases from J, with 6 bases between. In germline, CDR1 is MNHEY, CDR2 SMNVEV (reference sequence). The CDR3 is made up of 12 amino acids.

V is TRBV5-1 and J is TRBJ2-3; D may be TRBD2 (5 bases). V lost 2 bases to trimming and J lost 2 bases, with 15 bases between them. CDR3 length: 16 amino acids. Germline CDR1 and CDR2: SGHRS and YFSETQ. The CDR3 region has the DNA TGCGCCAGCAGCTTACAAACGGGGTGGGCCACAGATACGCAGTATTTT. It specifies CASSLQTGWATDTQYF.

This clonotype has just a few counts. The chain couples TRBV10-3 to TRBJ2-6, with 9 bases lining up with TRBD1. V lost 8 bases, J lost 3 bases, and 8 bases stayed unmatched. The CDR3 covers 16 residues. Germline V gene sequence: CDR1 ENHRY, CDR2 SYGVKD. CDR3 residues: CAIGLTGGYGANVLTF. CDR3 nucleotide sequence: TGTGCCATCGGCTTGACAGGGGGGTATGGGGCCAACGTCCTGACTTTC.

This clonotype was counted only a few times. One base away lies a much larger clone, so this may be a sequencing read error. The chain carries TRBV11-2 and TRBJ2-7; TRBD1 matches at 9 bases. V lost 3 bases and J lost 3; bases outside the gene matches: 3. The CDR3 is 14 amino acids. Per germline, CDR1 SGHAT and CDR2 FQNNGV. The CDR3 nucleotides read TGTGCCAGCAGCTTCGCGACAGGGGGCTACGAGCAGTACTTC. This gives the protein CASSFATGGYEQYF.

Comments on this clonotype: An end of the junction differs from the germline gene, which may be a read error. The rearrangement joins TRBV7-7 to TRBJ2-5, with 7 bases that match TRBD1. Germline CDR1 is SSHAT and CDR2 is FNYEAQ (reference sequence). This CDR3 is 15 amino acids long. CDR3 DNA sequence: TGTGCTAGCAGCCAGAATACAGGGGTCCAAGAGACCCAGTACTTC. This codes for CASSQNTGVQETQYF.

The rearrangement uses TRBV7-8 and TRBJ2-1; 8 bases align to TRBD2. After removal of 6 bases from V and 11 bases from J, the junction contained 9 bases not matched to a gene. Germline V lookup: CDR1 SGHVS, CDR2 FQNEAQ. The CDR3 has 13 residues. The CDR3 coding sequence is TGTGCCAGCAGAGAGCTAGCGGGCCTTAAGCAGTTCTTC. It translates to CASRELAGLKQFF.

The sample holds many counts of this clonotype. The chain couples TRBV12-3 or TRBV12-4 to TRBJ2-7; 8 bases are a match to TRBD2. The CDR3 contains 15 residues. With V trimmed by 5 bases and J by 0 bases, 6 bases remained unmatched. CDR3: CASSRSGSFSYEQYF. The CDR3, as DNA: TGTGCCAGCAGTCGGAGCGGGAGTTTCTCCTACGAGCAGTACTTC.

The chain uses TRBV20-1 and TRBJ2-1; D uncertain. V lost 1 base and J lost 4, with 20 bases in between. The length of the CDR3 is 17 residues. Germline V gene sequence: CDR1 DFQATT, CDR2 SNEGSKA (reference sequence). For the CDR3, the DNA is TGCAGTGCTAGAGGTCCTCAGATGATCGCTCATTACAATGAGCAGTTCTTC. Translating gives CSARGPQMIAHYNEQFF.

This clonotype was observed a few times. The chain is built from TRBV27 and TRBJ2-7, with D perhaps TRBD1 (7 bases). V lost 0 bases and J 1 base, leaving 10 bases between the germline ends. CDR1 and CDR2 (germline): MNHEY, SMNVEV (reference sequence). The CDR3 contains 15 residues. CDR3 loop: CASSLSAGQSYEQYF. The CDR3 region has the DNA TGTGCCAGCAGTTTATCGGCGGGACAGTCCTACGAGCAGTACTTC.

The chain joins TRBV20-1 to TRBJ1-2; no firm D call. The V end was cut by 1 base, the J end by 1 base, with 7 bases between. The germline CDR1 and CDR2 sequences are DFQATT and SNEGSKA (reference sequence). This CDR3 has 13 residues. CDR3 amino acids: CSARATDNYGYTF. DNA for the CDR3: TGCAGTGCTAGAGCGACGGATAACTATGGCTACACCTTC.

This clonotype was picked up one time. The chain has TRBV7-9 and TRBJ2-1; a possible D gene is TRBD2 (6 bases). The V end lost 5 bases, the J end lost 4 bases, and 18 bases lay between the germline ends. Germline lookup yields CDR1 SEHNR and CDR2 FQNEAQ (reference sequence). There are 16 residues in the CDR3. The CDR3 loop is CASSPPGSGPYNEQFF. Written as DNA, the CDR3 is TGTGCCAGCAGCCCACCGGGTAGCGGTCCTTACAATGAGCAGTTCTTC. Full variable domain (remainder filled in from reference TRBV7-9 and TRBJ2-1): DTGVSQNPRHKITKRGQNVTFRCDPISEHNRLYWYRQTLGQGPEFLTYFQNEAQLEKSRLLSDRFSAERPKGSFSTLEIQRTEQGDSAMYLCASSPPGSGPYNEQFFGPGTRLTVL.

The chain is built from TRBV20-1 and TRBJ2-1; TRBD1 matches at 9 bases. The CDR3 length is 17 residues. Trimming cost V 3 bases and J 1 base; bases outside gene matches: 10. Germline V gene data show CDR1 as DFQATT and CDR2 as SNEGSKA (reference sequence). CDR3 DNA: TGCAGTGCTAGGAGGCGGGACAGGGTTTCTTCCTACAATGAGCAGTTCTTC. It yields the protein CSARRRDRVSSYNEQFF.

This clonotype has a handful of counts. The CDR3 coding sequence is TGTGCCAGCTCACCAAAGGGAGGAGGACTCTATGGCTACACCTTC. Translation: CASSPKGGGLYGYTF. The chain employs TRBV18 and TRBJ1-2; D uncertain. The CDR3 totals 15 residues. Trimming pared 2 bases from V and 4 bases from J, leaving 14 bases between. Looked up from germline, CDR1 is KGHSH and CDR2 is LQKENI.

This clonotype was seen ten or more times. This chain joins TRBV2 and TRBJ2-3, with 8 bases lining up with TRBD2. Germline CDR1 reads SNHLY; CDR2 reads FYNNEI. The junction had 1 base not matched to a gene; V was cut back by 0 bases and J by 2 bases. The CDR3 is made up of 15 amino acids. DNA of the CDR3: TGTGCCAGCAGTGAAGCTAGCGGGACCACAGATACGCAGTATTTT. It encodes CASSEASGTTDTQYF. Variable domain in full (rest from reference TRBV2 and TRBJ2-3): EPEVTQTPSHQVTQMGQEVILRCVPISNHLYFYWYRQILGQKVEFLVSFYNNEISEKSEIFDDQFSVERPDGSNFTLKIRSTKLEDSAMYFCASSEASGTTDTQYFGPGTRLTVL.

The CDR3, as DNA: TGCAGCGCTGAGGGGCTGAACGAGCAGTACTTC. It encodes CSAEGLNEQYF. This chain joins TRBV29-1 and TRBJ2-7; the D gene could be TRBD1 or TRBD2 (5 bases each). The germline gives CDR1 SQVTM, CDR2 ANQGSEA. The CDR3 extends over 11 amino acids. V was clipped by 7 bases and J by 5 bases, with 12 bases between them.